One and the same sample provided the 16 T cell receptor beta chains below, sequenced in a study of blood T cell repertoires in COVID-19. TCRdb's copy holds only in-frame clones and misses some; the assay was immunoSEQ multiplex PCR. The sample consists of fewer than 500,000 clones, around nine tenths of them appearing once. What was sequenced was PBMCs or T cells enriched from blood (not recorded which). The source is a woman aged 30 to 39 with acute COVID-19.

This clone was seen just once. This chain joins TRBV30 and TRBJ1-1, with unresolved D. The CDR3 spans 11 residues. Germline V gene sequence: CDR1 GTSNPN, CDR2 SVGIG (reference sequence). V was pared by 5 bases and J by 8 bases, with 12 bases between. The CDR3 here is CAWLRLMEAFF. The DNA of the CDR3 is TGTGCCTGGTTACGACTGATGGAAGCTTTCTTT.

The CDR3 loop is CASSLDRSEQFF. The CDR3 DNA sequence: TGTGCCAGCAGCTTGGATAGGAGTGAGCAGTTCTTC. This sequence joins TRBV7-9 and TRBJ2-1; D gene ambiguous. V shed 3 bases and J shed 9 bases, with 9 bases lying between them. Germline V gene data show CDR1 as SEHNR and CDR2 as FQNEAQ (reference sequence). The CDR3 length is 12 residues.

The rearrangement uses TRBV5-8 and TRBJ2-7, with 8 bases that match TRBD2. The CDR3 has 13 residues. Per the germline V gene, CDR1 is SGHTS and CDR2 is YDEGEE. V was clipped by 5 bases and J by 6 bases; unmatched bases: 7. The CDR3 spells CASRTGTSVEQYF. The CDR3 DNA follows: TGTGCCAGCAGAACCGGGACTAGTGTCGAGCAGTACTTC.

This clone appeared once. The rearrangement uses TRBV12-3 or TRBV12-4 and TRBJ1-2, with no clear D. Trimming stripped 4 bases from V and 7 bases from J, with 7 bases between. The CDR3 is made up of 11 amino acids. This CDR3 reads CASSSVRGYTF. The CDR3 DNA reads TGTGCCAGCAGTTCCGTGCGTGGCTACACCTTC.

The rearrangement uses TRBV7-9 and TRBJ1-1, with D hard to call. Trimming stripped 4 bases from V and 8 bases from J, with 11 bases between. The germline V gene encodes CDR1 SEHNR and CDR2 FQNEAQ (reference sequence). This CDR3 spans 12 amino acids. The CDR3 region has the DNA TGTGCCAGCAGCTCCGGTCGCCCCGAAGCTTTCTTT. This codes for CASSSGRPEAFF. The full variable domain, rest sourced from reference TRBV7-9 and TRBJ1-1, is DTGVSQNPRHKITKRGQNVTFRCDPISEHNRLYWYRQTLGQGPEFLTYFQNEAQLEKSRLLSDRFSAERPKGSFSTLEIQRTEQGDSAMYLCASSSGRPEAFFGQGTRLTVV.

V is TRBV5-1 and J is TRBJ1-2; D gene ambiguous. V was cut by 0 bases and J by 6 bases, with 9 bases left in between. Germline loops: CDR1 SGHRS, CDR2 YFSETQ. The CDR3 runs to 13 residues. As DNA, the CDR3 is TGCGCCAGCAGCTTGGTTCCAGGCGATGGCTACACCTTC. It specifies CASSLVPGDGYTF.

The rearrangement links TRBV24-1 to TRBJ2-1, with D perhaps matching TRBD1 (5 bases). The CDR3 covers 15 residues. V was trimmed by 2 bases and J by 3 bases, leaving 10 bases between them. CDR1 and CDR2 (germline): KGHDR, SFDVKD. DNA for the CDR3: TGTGCCACCAGTGATTGGGGCGGAAACTACAATGAGCAGTTCTTC. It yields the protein CATSDWGGNYNEQFF.

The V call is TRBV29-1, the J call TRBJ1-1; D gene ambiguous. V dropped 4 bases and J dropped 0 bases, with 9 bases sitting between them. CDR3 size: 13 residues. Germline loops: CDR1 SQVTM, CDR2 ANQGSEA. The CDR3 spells CSVGGRMNTEAFF. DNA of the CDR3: TGCAGCGTTGGAGGCAGAATGAACACTGAAGCTTTCTTT.

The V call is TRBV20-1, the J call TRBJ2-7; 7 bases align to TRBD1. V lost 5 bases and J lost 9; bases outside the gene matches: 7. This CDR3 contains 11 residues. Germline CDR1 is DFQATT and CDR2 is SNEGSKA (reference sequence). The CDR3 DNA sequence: TGCAGTGCTCCCAGAACAGGGGTGCAGTACTTC. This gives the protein CSAPRTGVQYF.

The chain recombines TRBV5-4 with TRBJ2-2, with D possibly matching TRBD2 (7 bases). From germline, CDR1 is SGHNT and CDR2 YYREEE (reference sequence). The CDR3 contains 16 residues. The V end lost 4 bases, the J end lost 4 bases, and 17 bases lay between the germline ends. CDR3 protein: CASSREGGGLTGELFF. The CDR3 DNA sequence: TGTGCCAGCAGCAGAGAGGGGGGGGGCCTCACCGGGGAGCTGTTTTTT.

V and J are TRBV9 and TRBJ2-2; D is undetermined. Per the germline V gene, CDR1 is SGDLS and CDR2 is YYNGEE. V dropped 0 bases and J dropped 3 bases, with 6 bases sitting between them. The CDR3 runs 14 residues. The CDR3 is CASSVAVYTGELFF. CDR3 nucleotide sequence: TGTGCCAGCAGCGTAGCAGTCTACACCGGGGAGCTGTTTTTT.

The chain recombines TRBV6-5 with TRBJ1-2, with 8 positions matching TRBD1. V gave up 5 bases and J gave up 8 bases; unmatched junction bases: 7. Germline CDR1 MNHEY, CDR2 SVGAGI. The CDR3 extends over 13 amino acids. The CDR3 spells CASSPRQGYGYTF. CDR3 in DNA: TGTGCCAGCAGTCCAAGACAGGGGTACGGCTACACCTTC.

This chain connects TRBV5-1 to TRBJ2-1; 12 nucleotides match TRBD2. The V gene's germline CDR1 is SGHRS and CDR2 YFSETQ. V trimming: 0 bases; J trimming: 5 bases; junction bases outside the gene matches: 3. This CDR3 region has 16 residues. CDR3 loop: CASSLDGTSGHNEQFF. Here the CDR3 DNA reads TGCGCCAGCAGCTTGGATGGGACTAGCGGGCACAATGAGCAGTTCTTC.

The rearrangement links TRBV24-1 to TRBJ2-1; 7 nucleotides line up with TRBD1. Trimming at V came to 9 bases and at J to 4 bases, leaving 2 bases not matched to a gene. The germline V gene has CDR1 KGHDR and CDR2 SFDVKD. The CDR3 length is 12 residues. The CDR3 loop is CATGQEYNEQFF. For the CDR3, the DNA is TGTGCCACCGGACAGGAATACAATGAGCAGTTCTTC.

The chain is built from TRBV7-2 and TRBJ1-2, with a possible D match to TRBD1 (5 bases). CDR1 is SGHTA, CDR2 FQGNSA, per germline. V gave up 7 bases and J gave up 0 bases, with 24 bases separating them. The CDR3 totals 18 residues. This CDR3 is CASTSKGKGLWANYGYTF. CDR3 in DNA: TGTGCCAGCACCTCCAAGGGGAAAGGTTTGTGGGCTAACTATGGCTACACCTTC. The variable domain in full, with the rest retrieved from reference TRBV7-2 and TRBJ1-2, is GAGVSQSPSNKVTEKGKDVELRCDPISGHTALYWYRQSLGQGLEFLIYFQGNSAPDKSGLPSDRFSAERTGGSVSTLTIQRTQQEDSAVYLCASTSKGKGLWANYGYTFGSGTRLTVV.

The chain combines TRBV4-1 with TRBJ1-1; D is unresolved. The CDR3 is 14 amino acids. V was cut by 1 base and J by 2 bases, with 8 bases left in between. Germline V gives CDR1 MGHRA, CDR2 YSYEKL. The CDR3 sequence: CASSQAGSNTEAFF. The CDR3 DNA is TGCGCCAGCAGCCAAGCCGGGTCCAACACTGAAGCTTTCTTT.